This T cell receptor beta chain comes out of a study of cytomegalovirus exposure and HLA in healthy donors. Germline V gene sequence: CDR1 MGHDK, CDR2 SYGVNS. V was trimmed by 5 bases and J by 7 bases, leaving 9 bases between them. CDR3 size: 11 residues. Study-level results: Analysis was carried out at a later point, and it linked a missense DCLRE1C variant to TCR beta V- and J-gene trimming. Several of the most significant clusters were apparently associated with common viral pathogens in a later analysis.

With respect to this clone: Its antigen is not identified.

Primers for the PCR totalled 60 Vbeta and 13 Jbeta. This table comes from immunoSEQ multiplex PCR, and its TCRdb copy is limited to in-frame clones, with some not included. The sample contains about 200,000 clones, around three quarters of which appear only once. The receptor was derived from a man aged 35 to 55 in good health and CMV-seronegative. The V gene is TRBV25-1, the J gene TRBJ2-7; D unclear. The sequenced sample consisted of PBMCs. CDR3 sequence reads: CASSWSREQYF. The CDR3 DNA is TGTGCCAGCAGTTGGAGTCGGGAGCAGTACTTC.